This T cell receptor (beta chain) was recovered during a study of blood T cell repertoires in COVID-19. Study summary: PBMCs, B-cell-depleted T cells, or T cells were the source of the cDNA or gDNA that made up the material.

V was pared by 5 bases and J by 5 bases, with 4 bases of the junction left unmatched. The CDR3 covers 13 residues. CDR1 and CDR2 from the germline V gene are LNHDA and SQIVND (reference sequence). As handled by the study authors: Estimation of nucleated cell counts relied on the amplification of reference gene primers. The data were produced by immunoSEQ multiplex PCR, yet TCRdb's version contains in-frame clones alone and is incomplete. D and trimming come from the DNA, and the V and J calls and clone size come from that table. The sample carries about 68,000 clones, around 86% recorded once. The source is a young man with acute or convalescent COVID-19. The sample taken for sequencing was peripheral blood. The chain carries TRBV19 and TRBJ2-7, with 9 bases fitting TRBD1. The CDR3 DNA reads as TGTGCCAGTAGTGGACAGGGGTGGGACGAGCAGTACTTC. Translating it yields CASSGQGWDEQYF. The complete variable domain, with remaining parts taken from reference TRBV19 and TRBJ2-7, reads DGGITQSPKYLFRKEGQNVTLSCEQNLNHDAMYWYRQDPGQGLRLIYYSQIVNDFQKGDIAEGYSVSREKKESFPLTVTSAQKNPTAFYLCASSGQGWDEQYFGPGTRLTVT.